This TCR beta chain was identified during a study of blood T cells in healthy people across ages. It was approximately 10 milliliters of peripheral blood that were drawn from each donor. A second about 6 to 11 cycle PCR used barcoded and J-beta primers. TCRdb independently ran MiXCR on the 5' RACE reads; one entry per CDR3 protein. In the table there are roughly 1.9 million distinct CDR3 sequences, about 39% of which are singletons. This clonotype was recorded many times. Its antigen is currently unknown. Study findings and constraints: Donors of long life had a larger count of naive CD4+ cells and greater diversity than aged donors. Researchers judged that diversity estimates from one million T cells fell short of true values.

The source material was blood. This TCR derives from a human donor in good health.

Here the CDR3 DNA reads TGCGCCAGCAGCCAAGGGCTCGGGACTACCCGAGGGGGCGAGCAGTACTTC. Protein sequence: CASSQGLGTTRGGEQYF. The chain recombines TRBV4-3 with TRBJ2-7, with a weak D call TRBD2 (7 bases). Germline assignment: CDR1 LGHNA and CDR2 YSLEER. Trimming took 1 base from V and 6 from J, leaving 22 bases between them. The CDR3 is 17 residues long.